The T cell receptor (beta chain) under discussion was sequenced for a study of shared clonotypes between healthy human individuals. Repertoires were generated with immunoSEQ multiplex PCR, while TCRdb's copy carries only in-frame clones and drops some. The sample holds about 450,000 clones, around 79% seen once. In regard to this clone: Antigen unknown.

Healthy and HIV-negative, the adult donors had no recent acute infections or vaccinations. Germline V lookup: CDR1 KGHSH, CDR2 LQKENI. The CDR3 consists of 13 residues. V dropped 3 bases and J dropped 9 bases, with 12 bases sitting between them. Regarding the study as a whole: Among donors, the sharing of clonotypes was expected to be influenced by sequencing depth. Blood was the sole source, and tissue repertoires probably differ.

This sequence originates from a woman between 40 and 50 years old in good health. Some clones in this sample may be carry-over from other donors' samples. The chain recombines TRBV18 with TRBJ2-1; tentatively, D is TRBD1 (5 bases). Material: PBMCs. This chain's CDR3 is CASSPGQQGEQFF. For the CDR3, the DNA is TGTGCCAGCTCACCGGGGCAGCAGGGTGAGCAGTTCTTC.